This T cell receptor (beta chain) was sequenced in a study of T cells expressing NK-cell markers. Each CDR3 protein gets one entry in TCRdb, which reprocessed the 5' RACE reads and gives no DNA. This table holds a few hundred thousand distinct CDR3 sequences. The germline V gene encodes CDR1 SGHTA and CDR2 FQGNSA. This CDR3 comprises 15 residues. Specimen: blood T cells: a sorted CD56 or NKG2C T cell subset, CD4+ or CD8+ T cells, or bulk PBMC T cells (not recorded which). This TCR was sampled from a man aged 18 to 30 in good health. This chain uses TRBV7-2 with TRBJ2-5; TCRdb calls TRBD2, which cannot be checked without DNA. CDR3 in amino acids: CASSLALGEWETQYF.